Below, 10 T cell receptor beta chains from the same sample are listed, as sequenced in a study of breast tumors, draining lymph nodes, adjacent tissues. Axillary draining lymph nodes of breast cancer patients supplied the node samples. TCRdb itself ran the multiplex PCR reads through MiXCR, one entry per CDR3 protein. The table shows approximately 190,000 distinct CDR3 sequences, with around 29% occurring only once. Sample: axillary lymph node tissue. These receptors originate from a female donor with breast cancer. Some clones in this sample may be carry-over from other donors' samples.

The table lists this clonotype with many counts. The V and J genes are TRBV12-3 or TRBV12-4 and TRBJ2-3; 7 positions match TRBD2. After removal of 4 bases from V and 5 bases from J, the junction contained 15 bases not matched to a gene. The CDR3 runs to 17 residues. The CDR3 nucleotides are TGTGCCAGCAGTTCGGGTCGCGGGGGAGTGAGTGTAGATACGCAGTATTTT. Its translation is CASSSGRGGVSVDTQYF.

Comments on this clonotype: A read error may be the cause here, since a much bigger clone is one base away. The J gene is TRBJ2-5, the V gene TRBV5-6, with a tentative D call TRBD2 (5 bases). Per germline, CDR1 SGHDT and CDR2 YYEEEE. The CDR3 covers 16 residues. The germline V and J ends were trimmed by 9 bases and 4 bases, with 25 bases remaining between them. CDR3 protein: CANSDRRASVRETQYF. The CDR3 DNA is TGTGCCAACAGTGACCGGCGGGCGAGCGTTCGAGAGACCCAGTACTTC.

As to this clonotype: This may arise from a read error, as a much more abundant clone is one base away. Here the CDR3 DNA reads TGTGCCAGCAGTTTAGGCAGGATCTCCTACGAGCGGTACTTC. It is translated as CASSLGRISYERYF. The chain uses TRBV28 and TRBJ2-7, with no clear D. The CDR3 has 14 residues. CDR1 and CDR2 (germline): MDHEN, SYDVKM. Full variable domain (missing parts from reference TRBV28 and TRBJ2-7): DVKVTQSSRYLVKRTGEKVFLECVQDMDHENMFWYRQDPGLGLRLIYFSYDVKMKEKGDIPEGYSVSREKKERFSLILESASTNQTSMYLCASSLGRISYERYFGPGTRLTVT.

Worth noting for this clonotype: A read error may explain this, as a much larger clone is one base away. The rearrangement joins TRBV5-5 to TRBJ2-7; either TRBD1 or TRBD2 may fit D (5 bases each). Per germline, CDR1 SGHKS and CDR2 YYEKEE (reference sequence). The CDR3 runs 15 residues. This chain's CDR3 is CASSLSTGPVYEQCF. CDR3 DNA: TGTGCCAGCAGCCTCTCCACGGGACCTGTCTACGAGCAGTGCTTC. Together with reference TRBV5-5 and TRBJ2-7, the CDR3 gives the full variable domain: DAGVTQSPTHLIKTRGQQVTLRCSPISGHKSVSWYQQVLGQGPQFIFQYYEKEERGRGNFPDRFSARQFPNYSSELNVNALLLGDSALYLCASSLSTGPVYEQCFGPGTRLTVT.

This rearrangement joins TRBV7-2 to TRBJ2-1; 9 positions agree with TRBD2. CDR1 is SGHTA and CDR2 is FQGNSA in the germline V gene. J was trimmed by 12 bases and V by 4 bases; bases with no gene match: 16. The CDR3 totals 16 residues. The CDR3 region is CASSSRASGGTDTQFF. The DNA of the CDR3 is TGTGCCAGCAGCTCTCGGGCCAGCGGGGGGACAGATACGCAGTTCTTC.

This clonotype was seen at least ten times. The chain carries TRBV5-4 and TRBJ2-1; 8 bases are shared with TRBD2. V gave up 3 bases and J gave up 2 bases; unmatched junction bases: 7. This CDR3 is 16 amino acids long. Looked up from germline, CDR1 is SGHNT and CDR2 is YYREEE (reference sequence). CDR3 residues: CASSSGAGGTYNEQFF. The DNA for the CDR3 is TGTGCCAGCAGCTCTGGGGCGGGGGGCACCTACAATGAGCAGTTCTTC.

This clonotype has a count of ten or more. V is TRBV15 and J is TRBJ2-5; tentative D call: TRBD2 (6 bases). Germline-derived CDR1 and CDR2 are LNHNV and YYDKDF (reference sequence). The CDR3 sequence is 15 residues long. V was pared by 3 bases and J by 1 base, with 12 bases between. The CDR3 nucleotides read TGTGCCACCAGCAGGACGGGACTTGTCCAAGAGACCCAGTACTTC. Amino acids: CATSRTGLVQETQYF.

This clonotype was seen at least ten times. This chain connects TRBV7-8 to TRBJ2-2; no definite D call. The V gene's germline CDR1 is SGHVS and CDR2 FQNEAQ. This CDR3 has 11 residues. Trimming stripped 0 bases from V and 7 bases from J, with 0 bases between. CDR3 coding DNA: TGTGCCAGCAGCTTAGCCGGGGAGCTGTTTTTT. This translates into CASSLAGELFF.

The genes are TRBV30 and TRBJ1-5; 7 nucleotides agree with TRBD1. The CDR3 contains 13 residues. V lost 3 bases to trimming and J lost 2 bases; unmatched junction nucleotides: 1. The germline gives CDR1 GTSNPN, CDR2 SVGIG (reference sequence). Here the CDR3 DNA reads TGTGCCTGGAGGGGGACAGGCAATCAGCCCCAGCATTTT. Amino acid sequence: CAWRGTGNQPQHF.

In regard to this clonotype: One end of the junction varies from germline; a read error may be responsible. The gene calls are TRBV5-1 and TRBJ1-4; 7 positions match TRBD1. The germline gives CDR1 SGHRS, CDR2 YFSETQ. The CDR3 runs 14 residues. The DNA for the CDR3 is TGCGCCGGCAGCCCAACAGGGGCGCGAGAAAAACTGTTTTTT. It codes for CAGSPTGAREKLFF.